Below, one T cell receptor beta chain is given with its context. The sample is drawn from a study of patients and donors after allogeneic stem cell transplantation. MiXCR, run by TCRdb on the RT-PCR reads, gives a single entry per CDR3 protein. The table includes approximately 200,000 distinct CDR3 sequences, about 40% detected once. This CDR3 has 14 amino acids. The ends lost 5 bases at V and 4 bases at J; junction bases unmatched: 2. Germline V gene sequence: CDR1 MNHEY, CDR2 SMNVEV (reference sequence). This sequence joins TRBV27 and TRBJ1-3, with TRBD1 matching 10 bases. The sequencing sample was made of blood, either unsorted or a sorted T cell fraction (not recorded which). This sequence was found in a human donor who was either an allogeneic HSCT recipient or a stem cell or donor lymphocyte infusion donor (not recorded which). It is not recorded whose cells these are; they may come from a transplant donor. CDR3 nucleotides: TGTGCCAGCAGTGACAGGGGGCGAGGAAACACCATATATTTT. Translation: CASSDRGRGNTIYF.